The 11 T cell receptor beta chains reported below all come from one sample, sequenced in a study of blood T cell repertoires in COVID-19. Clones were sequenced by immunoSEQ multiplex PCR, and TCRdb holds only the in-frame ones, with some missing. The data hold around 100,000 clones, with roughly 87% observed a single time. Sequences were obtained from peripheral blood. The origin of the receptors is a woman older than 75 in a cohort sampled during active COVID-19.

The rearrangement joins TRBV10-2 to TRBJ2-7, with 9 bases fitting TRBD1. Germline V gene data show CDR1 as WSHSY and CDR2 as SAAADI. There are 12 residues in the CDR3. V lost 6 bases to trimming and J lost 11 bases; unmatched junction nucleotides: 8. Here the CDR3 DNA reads TGCGCCAGCAGCGCGGACAGGGGACGGGAGTACTTC. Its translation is CASSADRGREYF.

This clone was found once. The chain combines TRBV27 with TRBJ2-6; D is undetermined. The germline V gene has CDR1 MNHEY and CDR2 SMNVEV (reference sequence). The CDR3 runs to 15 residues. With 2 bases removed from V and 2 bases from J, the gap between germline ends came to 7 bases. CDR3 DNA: TGTGCCAGCAGTTTAACATCGCCTGGGGCCAACGTCCTGACTTTC. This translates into CASSLTSPGANVLTF.

The CDR3 region has the DNA TGTGCCAGCAGCGAGACTAGCGGGGGGGCCTATGAGCAGTTCTTC. Translated: CASSETSGGAYEQFF. The rearrangement uses TRBV7-2 and TRBJ2-1, with 14 bases fitting TRBD2. Germline CDR1 SGHTA, CDR2 FQGNSA. Trimming cost V 5 bases and J 8 bases; bases outside gene matches: 5. The length of the CDR3 is 15 residues.

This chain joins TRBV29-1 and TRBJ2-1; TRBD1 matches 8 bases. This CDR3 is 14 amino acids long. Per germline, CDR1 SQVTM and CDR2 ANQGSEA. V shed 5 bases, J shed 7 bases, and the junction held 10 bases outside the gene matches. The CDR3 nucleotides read TGCAGCGTTTCCCGGGACAGACAGGGGAATGAGCAGTTCTTC. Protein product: CSVSRDRQGNEQFF.

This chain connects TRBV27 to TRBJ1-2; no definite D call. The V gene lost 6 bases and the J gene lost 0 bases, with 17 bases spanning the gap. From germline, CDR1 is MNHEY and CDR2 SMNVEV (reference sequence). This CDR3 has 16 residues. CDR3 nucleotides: TGTGCCAGCAGCCTTATCGCGTACAGAACTAACTATGGCTACACCTTC. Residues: CASSLIAYRTNYGYTF.

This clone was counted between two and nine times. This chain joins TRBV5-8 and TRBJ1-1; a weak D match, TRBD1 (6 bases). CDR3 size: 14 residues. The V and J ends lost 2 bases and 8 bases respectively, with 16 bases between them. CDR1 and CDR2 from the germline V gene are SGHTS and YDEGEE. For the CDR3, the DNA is TGTGCCAGCAGCTTCGGCACGCAGGGGAAAGAAGCTTTCTTT. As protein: CASSFGTQGKEAFF.

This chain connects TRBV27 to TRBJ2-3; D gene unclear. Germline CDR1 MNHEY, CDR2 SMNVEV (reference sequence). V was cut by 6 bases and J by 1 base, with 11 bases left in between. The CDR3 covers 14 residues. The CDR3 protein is CASSGVWGTDTQYF. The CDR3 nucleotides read TGTGCCAGCAGCGGAGTTTGGGGCACAGATACGCAGTATTTT.

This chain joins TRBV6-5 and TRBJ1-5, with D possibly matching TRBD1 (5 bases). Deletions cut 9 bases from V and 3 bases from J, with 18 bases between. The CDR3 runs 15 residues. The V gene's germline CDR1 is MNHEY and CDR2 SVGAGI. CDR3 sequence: CASWDGLTYNQPQHF. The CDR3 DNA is TGTGCCAGTTGGGACGGACTAACTTACAATCAGCCCCAGCATTTT.

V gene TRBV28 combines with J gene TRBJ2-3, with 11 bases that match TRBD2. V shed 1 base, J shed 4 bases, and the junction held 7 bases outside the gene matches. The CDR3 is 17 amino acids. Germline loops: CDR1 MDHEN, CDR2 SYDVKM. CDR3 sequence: CASSLSLTSGTADTQYF. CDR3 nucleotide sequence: TGTGCCAGCAGTTTATCCTTGACTAGCGGGACGGCAGATACGCAGTATTTT.

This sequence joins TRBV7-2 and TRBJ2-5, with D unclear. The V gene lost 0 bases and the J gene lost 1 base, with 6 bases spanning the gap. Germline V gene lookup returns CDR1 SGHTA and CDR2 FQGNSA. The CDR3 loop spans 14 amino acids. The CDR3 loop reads CASSLAVRQETQYF. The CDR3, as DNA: TGTGCCAGCAGCTTAGCAGTGCGCCAAGAGACCCAGTACTTC.

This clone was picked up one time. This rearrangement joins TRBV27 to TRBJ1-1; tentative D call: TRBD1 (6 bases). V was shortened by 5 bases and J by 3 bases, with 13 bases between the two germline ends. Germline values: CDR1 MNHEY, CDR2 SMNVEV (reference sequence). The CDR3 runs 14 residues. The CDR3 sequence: CASSPRTADTEAFF. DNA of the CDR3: TGTGCCAGCAGTCCGCGGACAGCAGACACTGAAGCTTTCTTT.